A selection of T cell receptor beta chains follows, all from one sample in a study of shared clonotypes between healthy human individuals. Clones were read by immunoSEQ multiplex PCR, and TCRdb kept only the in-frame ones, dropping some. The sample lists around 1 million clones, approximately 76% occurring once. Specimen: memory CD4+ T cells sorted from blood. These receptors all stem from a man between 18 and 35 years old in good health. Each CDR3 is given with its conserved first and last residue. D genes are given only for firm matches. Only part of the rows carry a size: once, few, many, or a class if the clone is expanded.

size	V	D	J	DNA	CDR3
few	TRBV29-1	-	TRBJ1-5	TGCAGCGTGATAGTGACAGATAGCAATCAGCCCCAGCATTTT	CSVIVTDSNQPQHF
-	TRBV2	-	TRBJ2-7	TGTGCCAGCAGGGAATCCTACGAGCAGTACTTC	CASRESYEQYF
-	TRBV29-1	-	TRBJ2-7	TGCAGCGTTGAATTGGGTCCCACGCAGTACTTC	CSVELGPTQYF
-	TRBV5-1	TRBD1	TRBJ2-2	TGCGCCAGCAGCCCACCGGGACAGGGAAACACCGGGGAGCTGTTTTTT	CASSPPGQGNTGELFF
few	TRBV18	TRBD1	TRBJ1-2	TGTGCCAGCTCACCACCCGAGGGGGCGAACTATGGCTACACCTTC	CASSPPEGANYGYTF
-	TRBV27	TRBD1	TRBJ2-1	TGTGCCAGCAGTTTAAACAGGGGCCCCTACAATGAGCAGTTCTTC	CASSLNRGPYNEQFF
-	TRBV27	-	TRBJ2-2	TGTGCCAGCAGTTTAAAGTATCCCATGGGCGGGGAGCTGTTTTTT	CASSLKYPMGGELFF
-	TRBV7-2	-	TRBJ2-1	TGTGCCAGCAGCTCCGACGGAGGTCCTTACAATGAGCAGTTCTTC	CASSSDGGPYNEQFF
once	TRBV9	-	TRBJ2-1	TGTGCCAGCAGCGGGGGGAGCTCCTACAATGAGCAGTTCTTC	CASSGGSSYNEQFF
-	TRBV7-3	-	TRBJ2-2	TGTGCCAGCAGCTTATTTACCACCGGGGAGCTGTTTTTT	CASSLFTTGELFF
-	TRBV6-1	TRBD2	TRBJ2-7	TGTGCCAGCCGGGGACCGGGACTAGGGGCCGACGAGCAGTACTTC	CASRGPGLGADEQYF
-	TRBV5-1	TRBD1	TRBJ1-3	TGCGCCAGCAGCTTGGAGGGACAGGCCCTCTCTGGAAACACCATATATTTT	CASSLEGQALSGNTIYF
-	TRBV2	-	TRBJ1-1	TGTGCCAGCAGTGAAAGCGGGGGGAACACTGAAGCTTTCTTT	CASSESGGNTEAFF
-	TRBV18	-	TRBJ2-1	TGTGCCAGCTTCCCCTCAGATCCGGGCTCCTACAATGAGCAGTTCTTC	CASFPSDPGSYNEQFF
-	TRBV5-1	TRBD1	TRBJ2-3	TGCGCCAGCAGTAAGACAGGGGGTTTCACAGATACGCAGTATTTT	CASSKTGGFTDTQYF
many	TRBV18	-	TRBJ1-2	TGTGCCAGCTCCCAGGGAGGGGGAGAATCCAACTATGGCTACACCTTC	CASSQGGGESNYGYTF
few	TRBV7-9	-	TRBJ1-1	TGTGCCAGCAGCCCGTTGGGTGGGACGAACACTGAAGCTTTCTTT	CASSPLGGTNTEAFF
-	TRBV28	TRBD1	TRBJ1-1	TGTGCCAGCAGCCGACAGGGGGGCGTTCTTGAAGCTTTCTTT	CASSRQGGVLEAFF
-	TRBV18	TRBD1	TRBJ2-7	TGTGCCAGCTCACCCTTGGGACAGGGCAACGAGCAGTACTTC	CASSPLGQGNEQYF
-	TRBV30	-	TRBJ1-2	TGTGCCTGGAGTGAGGTTGGGGGGGCTACCTTC	CAWSEVGGATF
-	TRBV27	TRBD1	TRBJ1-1	TGTGCCAGCAGTTTCCGGACAGGCGTCCCGAACACTGAAGCTTTCTTT	CASSFRTGVPNTEAFF
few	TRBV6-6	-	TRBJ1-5	TGTGCCAGCAGTCCCCGTTGGGAAAATCAGCCCCAGCATTTT	CASSPRWENQPQHF
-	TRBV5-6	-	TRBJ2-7	TGTGCCAGCAGCACCAGGGCCTCCTACGAGCAGTACTTC	CASSTRASYEQYF
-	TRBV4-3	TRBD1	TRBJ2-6	TGCGCCAGCAGCCAAACCGGGACAGGTCCCTCTGGGGCCAACGTCCTGACTTTC	CASSQTGTGPSGANVLTF
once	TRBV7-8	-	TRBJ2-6	TGTGCCAGCGGGGGCCAGGGAAGAACGGATGGGGCCAACGTCCTGACTTTC	CASGGQGRTDGANVLTF
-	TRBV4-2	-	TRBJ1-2	TGTGCCAGCAGCCAAGATCCCAGTAACTATGGCTACACCTTC	CASSQDPSNYGYTF
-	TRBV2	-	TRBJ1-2	TGTGCCAGCAGTGAAGCAGTCCGCTACACCTTC	CASSEAVRYTF
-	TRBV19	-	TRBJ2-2	TGTGCCAGTAGTATAGTCCCCGTTGGGGAGCTGTTTTTT	CASSIVPVGELFF
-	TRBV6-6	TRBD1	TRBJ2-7	TGTGCCAGCAGTACCAATCAGGGGGAGATGGGTGAGCAGTACTTC	CASSTNQGEMGEQYF
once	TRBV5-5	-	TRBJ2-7	TGTGCCAGCAGCTTGGACGTCGCCAGACTCTACGAGCAGTACTTC	CASSLDVARLYEQYF
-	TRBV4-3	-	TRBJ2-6	TGCGCCAGCAGCCAAGATCGGGGTTCTGGGGCCAACGTCCTGACTTTC	CASSQDRGSGANVLTF
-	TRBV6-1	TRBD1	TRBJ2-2	TGTGCCAGCGGTCGGACAGGGGGCACCGGGGAGCTGTTTTTT	CASGRTGGTGELFF
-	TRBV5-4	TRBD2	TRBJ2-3	TGTGCCAGCAGCTTGGGGCTAGCGGGGGGGCTAATGTATTTT	CASSLGLAGGLMYF
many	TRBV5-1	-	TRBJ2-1	TGCGCCAGCAGCTTTCGGACTAACAATGAGCAGTTCTTC	CASSFRTNNEQFF
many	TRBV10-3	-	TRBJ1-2	TGTGCCATCAGTGGGGAGGGGAGCTACACCTTC	CAISGEGSYTF
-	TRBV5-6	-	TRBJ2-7	TGTGCCAGCAGCTTGGGGCTTAGGAGGGTCCTCTCCGAGCAGTACTTC	CASSLGLRRVLSEQYF
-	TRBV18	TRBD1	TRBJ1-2	TGTGCCAGCTCACCTAGGACAGGGGATGGCTACACCTTC	CASSPRTGDGYTF
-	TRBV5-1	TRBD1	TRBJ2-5	TGCGCCAGCAGCTCTGGTGGGACAGGGCTAGGGGAGACCCAGTACTTC	CASSSGGTGLGETQYF
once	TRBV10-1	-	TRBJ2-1	TGCGCCAGCAGTGAGACGGGAGCGGCCTACAATGAGCAGTTCTTC	CASSETGAAYNEQFF
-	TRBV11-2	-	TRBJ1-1	TGTGCCAGCAGCCCAGCCGGGAACACTGAAGCTTTCTTT	CASSPAGNTEAFF
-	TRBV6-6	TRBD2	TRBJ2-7	TGTGCCAGCAGGCCTCGACTAGCGGGAGGTTTTGAGCAGTACTTC	CASRPRLAGGFEQYF
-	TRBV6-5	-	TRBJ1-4	TGTGCCACTTCGGAGGAGGGGAGGGGTGAAAAACTGTTTTTT	CATSEEGRGEKLFF
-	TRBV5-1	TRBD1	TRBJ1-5	TGCGCCAGCAGCCTAGGGACAGGGGGCGGAAGGAGCAATCAGCCCCAGCATTTT	CASSLGTGGGRSNQPQHF